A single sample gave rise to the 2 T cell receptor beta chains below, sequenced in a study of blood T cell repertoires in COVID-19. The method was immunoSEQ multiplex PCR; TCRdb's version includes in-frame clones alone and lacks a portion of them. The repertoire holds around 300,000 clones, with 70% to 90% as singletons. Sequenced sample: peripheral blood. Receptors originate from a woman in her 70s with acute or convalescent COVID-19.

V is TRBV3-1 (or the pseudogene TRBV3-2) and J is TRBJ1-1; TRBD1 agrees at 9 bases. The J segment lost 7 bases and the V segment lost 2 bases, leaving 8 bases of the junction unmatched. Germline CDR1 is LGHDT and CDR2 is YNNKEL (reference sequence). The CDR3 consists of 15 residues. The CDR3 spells CASSQSGTGWDEAFF. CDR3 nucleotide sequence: TGTGCCAGCAGCCAATCCGGGACAGGGTGGGATGAAGCTTTCTTT.

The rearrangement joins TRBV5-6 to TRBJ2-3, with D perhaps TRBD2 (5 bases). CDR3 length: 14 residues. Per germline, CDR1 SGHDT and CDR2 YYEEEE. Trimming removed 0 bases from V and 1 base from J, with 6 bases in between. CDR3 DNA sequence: TGTGCCAGCAGCTTGGGTAGCGGCACAGATACGCAGTATTTT. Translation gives CASSLGSGTDTQYF. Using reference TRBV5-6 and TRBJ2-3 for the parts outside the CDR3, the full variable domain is DAGVTQSPTHLIKTRGQQVTLRCSPKSGHDTVSWYQQALGQGPQFIFQYYEEEERQRGNFPDRFSGHQFPNYSSELNVNALLLGDSALYLCASSLGSGTDTQYFGPGTRLTVL.